Sequencing of this T cell receptor beta chain was carried out in a study of PD-L1 blockade in urothelial cancer. About the study: Male sex and bladder-origin urothelial cancer characterized about 85% of the roughly 29 patients.

Data came from immunoSEQ multiplex PCR; TCRdb stores just in-frame clones and leaves some out. Here the sample spans tens of thousands of clones, around 84% being singletons. Time point given: pretreatment peripheral blood. CDR1 is MGHRA, CDR2 YSYEKL, per germline. Losses at the gene ends were 0 bases for V and 8 bases for J; bases not matched to a gene: 12. This CDR3 region has 17 residues. The sample was PBMCs, taken around atezolizumab (anti-PD-L1) treatment. The chain is built from TRBV4-1 and TRBJ2-3; 9 bases are shared with TRBD2. This TCR was recovered from a man aged 60 to 69 with urothelial cancer. CDR3 nucleotides: TGCGCCAGCAGCCAAGATCTGCGGGAGGGCCACCAGAGTACGCAGTATTTT. Translation: CASSQDLREGHQSTQYF.